Shown below are 13 T cell receptor beta chains from a single sample sequenced in a study of control samples from healthy donors and cancer patients. TCRdb keeps only in-frame clones here, not all; method: immunoSEQ multiplex PCR. The sample table includes around 190,000 clones. The sample consisted of blood. These receptors were taken from a woman in her thirties in good health.

This chain connects TRBV28 to TRBJ1-1, with D perhaps TRBD1 (6 bases). The CDR3 has 15 amino acids. Per germline, CDR1 MDHEN and CDR2 SYDVKM. V lost 5 bases and J lost 1, with 14 bases in between. CDR3 protein: CASSPEGVWNTEAFF. The CDR3 coding sequence is TGTGCCAGCAGTCCGGAGGGGGTTTGGAACACTGAAGCTTTCTTT.

The chain joins TRBV19 to TRBJ2-1, with D unresolved. Germline V gene sequence: CDR1 LNHDA, CDR2 SQIVND (reference sequence). V was clipped by 3 bases and J by 2 bases, with 14 bases between them. CDR3 size: 16 residues. The CDR3 bases are TGTGCCAGTAGTATCGGTGGATCCCCCCCCTACAATGAGCAGTTCTTC. This sequence encodes CASSIGGSPPYNEQFF.

CDR3: CASSFGEWRGERTDTQYF. The CDR3, as DNA: TGTGCCAGCAGTTTCGGGGAGTGGCGGGGGGAACGCACAGATACGCAGTATTTT. V and J are TRBV28 and TRBJ2-3, with 8 bases lining up with TRBD2. CDR1 is MDHEN, CDR2 SYDVKM, per germline. V lost 3 bases, J lost 1 base, and 12 bases stayed unmatched. The CDR3 sequence is 18 residues long.

The chain employs TRBV2 and TRBJ1-2; D is uncertain. This CDR3 is built from 13 residues. From germline, CDR1 is SNHLY and CDR2 FYNNEI. V shed 6 bases and J shed 7 bases, with 15 bases lying between them. The CDR3 loop is CASSVGRGGGYTF. The CDR3 nucleotides read TGTGCCAGCAGCGTTGGGCGAGGAGGTGGCTACACCTTC.

The V gene is TRBV2, the J gene TRBJ1-5, with D possibly matching TRBD1 (6 bases). Germline V gives CDR1 SNHLY, CDR2 FYNNEI. Trimming stripped 2 bases from V and 0 bases from J, with 26 bases between. This CDR3 region has 21 residues. This CDR3 is CASSETPTPHRAIHSNQPQHF. CDR3 in DNA: TGTGCCAGCAGTGAAACCCCAACCCCACACAGGGCAATCCATAGCAATCAGCCCCAGCATTTT. The full variable domain, completed using reference TRBV2 and TRBJ1-5, is EPEVTQTPSHQVTQMGQEVILRCVPISNHLYFYWYRQILGQKVEFLVSFYNNEISEKSEIFDDQFSVERPDGSNFTLKIRSTKLEDSAMYFCASSETPTPHRAIHSNQPQHFGDGTRLSIL.

The chain has TRBV28 and TRBJ1-6; D unclear. The CDR3 runs to 12 residues. Per germline, CDR1 MDHEN and CDR2 SYDVKM. Trimming took 5 bases from V and 13 from J, leaving 12 bases between them. The CDR3 sequence: CASSLLSSPLHF. The CDR3 DNA is TGTGCCAGCAGTCTATTAAGTTCGCCCCTCCACTTT.

The chain combines TRBV3-1 (or the pseudogene TRBV3-2) with TRBJ1-2; D uncertain. The CDR3 contains 14 residues. Trimming shortened V by 1 base and J by 8 bases, and 14 bases separated the two germline ends. Per germline, CDR1 LGHDT and CDR2 YNNKEL (reference sequence). The chain's CDR3 is CASSQVSKGGGYTF. The CDR3 nucleotides read TGTGCCAGCAGCCAAGTCTCGAAAGGCGGAGGCTACACCTTC.

The DNA for the CDR3 is TGTGCCAGCAGACCCGGACAGCTGCTTAATGAAAAACTGTTTTTT. It translates to CASRPGQLLNEKLFF. The V gene is TRBV6-5, the J gene TRBJ1-4; the D gene is possibly TRBD1 (6 bases). V gave up 6 bases and J gave up 4 bases, with 15 bases separating them. The V gene's germline CDR1 is MNHEY and CDR2 SVGAGI. This CDR3 is built from 15 residues.

This chain uses TRBV28 with TRBJ1-2; D might be TRBD1 (6 bases). With 2 bases removed from V and 13 bases from J, the gap between germline ends came to 11 bases. The CDR3 runs 11 residues. Germline loops: CDR1 MDHEN, CDR2 SYDVKM. The CDR3 here is CASSLQGSSTF. The CDR3, as DNA: TGTGCCAGCAGTTTACAGGGGTCCTCCACCTTC.

The chain is built from TRBV13 and TRBJ1-3; TRBD1 might be the D (6 bases). Germline V lookup: CDR1 PRHDT, CDR2 FYEKMQ (reference sequence). The CDR3 runs to 16 residues. V was cut by 2 bases and J by 2 bases, with 13 bases left in between. In nucleotides, the CDR3 is TGTGCCAGCAGCTTAAGTGGGGGCTCGGCTGGAAACACCATATATTTT. The encoded protein is CASSLSGGSAGNTIYF.

The chain recombines TRBV9 with TRBJ1-5, with 9 bases lining up with TRBD1. The CDR3 loop spans 14 amino acids. V was clipped by 3 bases and J by 6 bases; unmatched bases: 4. Germline V CDR1 and CDR2: SGDLS, YYNGEE. The CDR3: CASSAGTGSQPQHF. CDR3 bases: TGTGCCAGCAGCGCCGGGACAGGGTCTCAGCCCCAGCATTTT.

The rearrangement joins TRBV28 to TRBJ1-3, with unresolved D. The CDR3 runs 15 residues. Germline V gene data show CDR1 as MDHEN and CDR2 as SYDVKM. Trimming took 2 bases from V and 2 from J, leaving 10 bases between them. This CDR3 reads CASSLVGGAGNTIYF. The CDR3 nucleotides read TGTGCCAGCAGTTTAGTGGGTGGTGCTGGAAACACCATATATTTT.

CDR3 coding DNA: TGTGCCAGCAGTCCGAACAGGGGGGCAGATACGCAGTATTTT. This gives the protein CASSPNRGADTQYF. The rearrangement joins TRBV27 to TRBJ2-3; TRBD1 aligns across 8 bases. Germline CDR1 MNHEY, CDR2 SMNVEV (reference sequence). V lost 5 bases to trimming and J lost 4 bases; unmatched junction nucleotides: 5. The CDR3 contains 14 residues.